The next 16 T cell receptor beta chains were all read from a single sample in a study of T cells after yellow fever vaccination. TCRdb redid the calling of the 5' RACE reads with MiXCR, one entry per CDR3 protein. The data contain some 120,000 distinct CDR3 sequences, roughly 15% of them seen just once; the ten biggest clones take up 40% to 45%. The sequencing here drew on CD8+ T cells sorted from PBMCs, taken 5 days after the yellow fever booster vaccination. These receptors originate from a man between 18 and 35 years old who received the YFV17D yellow fever vaccine.

This rearrangement joins TRBV12-3 or TRBV12-4 to TRBJ1-2; no clear D. Deletions cut 3 bases from V and 4 bases from J, with 18 bases between. The CDR3 runs 16 residues. The CDR3 DNA sequence: TGTGCCAGCAGTTTGGACCGCCCGATCAGGTTCTATGGCTACACCTTC. Amino acids: CASSLDRPIRFYGYTF.

This chain links TRBV12-3 or TRBV12-4 with TRBJ2-2, with a possible D match to TRBD1 (6 bases). The CDR3 contains 14 residues. The V end lost 3 bases, the J end lost 6 bases, and 11 bases lay between the germline ends. CDR3 region: CASSLTAGAGELFF. CDR3 nucleotides: TGTGCCAGCAGTTTGACGGCAGGGGCCGGGGAGCTGTTTTTT.

The genes are TRBV4-3 and TRBJ2-5; TRBD2 aligns across 9 bases. This CDR3 is built from 15 residues. V was clipped by 1 base and J by 5 bases; unmatched bases: 5. Germline V CDR1 and CDR2: LGHNA, YSLEER. CDR3 amino acids: CASSQGSSGGETQYF. The CDR3 nucleotides read TGCGCCAGCAGCCAAGGAAGTAGCGGGGGTGAGACCCAGTACTTC.

The J gene is TRBJ2-5, the V gene TRBV7-2; maybe TRBD2 (6 bases). V was pared by 5 bases and J by 5 bases, with 24 bases between. CDR1 and CDR2 from the germline V gene are SGHTA and FQGNSA. The CDR3 consists of 17 residues. The chain's CDR3 is CASSPPEGGGWGETQYF. The CDR3 DNA reads TGTGCCAGCAGCCCCCCGGAGGGCGGAGGATGGGGGGAGACCCAGTACTTC.

CDR3 in DNA: TGTGCCAGCAGTTCGCGCGAGAGCGGGGGAGATACGCAGTATTTT. This codes for CASSSRESGGDTQYF. The V and J genes are TRBV6-2 or TRBV6-3 and TRBJ2-3; 8 nucleotides match TRBD2. The length of the CDR3 is 15 residues. The trim removed 4 bases at V and 5 bases at J, leaving 8 bases unmatched. Germline values: CDR1 MNHEY, CDR2 SVGEGT.

This sequence joins TRBV14 and TRBJ1-2; D is ambiguous. V dropped 4 bases and J dropped 3 bases, with 18 bases sitting between them. CDR3 size: 16 residues. Germline V gives CDR1 SGHDN, CDR2 FVKESK. The CDR3 is CASSLSEAGRHYGYTF. The CDR3 region has the DNA TGTGCCAGCAGCCTTTCCGAGGCCGGGAGACACTATGGCTACACCTTC.

The rearrangement links TRBV29-1 to TRBJ1-2; D is perhaps TRBD1 (6 bases). This CDR3 region has 13 residues. In germline, CDR1 is SQVTM, CDR2 ANQGSEA. CDR3 coding DNA: TGCGTGACCGGGACAAGTACTAACTATGGCTACACCTTC. Amino acids: CVTGTSTNYGYTF.

In this sample, this clonotype turned up a few times. The genes are TRBV7-9 and TRBJ2-3; D is tentatively TRBD1 or TRBD2 (5 bases each). V lost 3 bases, J lost 2 bases, and 12 bases lay in between. CDR1 is SEHNR, CDR2 FQNEAQ, per germline (reference sequence). The CDR3 has 15 amino acids. As DNA, the CDR3 is TGTGCCAGCAGCTTTTACGGGGCCCCCACAGATACGCAGTATTTT. Translating it yields CASSFYGAPTDTQYF.

There are a few counts of this clonotype. CDR3 bases: TGTGCCAGCAGCTCCCGACGGACCGTTAATGAAAAACTGTTTTTT. Translation gives CASSSRRTVNEKLFF. The chain employs TRBV7-3 and TRBJ1-4; D is unclear. The V and J ends lost 4 bases and 4 bases respectively, with 13 bases between them. The CDR3 is 15 amino acids. Per the germline V gene, CDR1 is SGHTA and CDR2 is FQGTGA.

This clonotype was picked up a small number of times. V and J are TRBV27 and TRBJ1-1; D not resolved. The germline CDR1 and CDR2 sequences are MNHEY and SMNVEV (reference sequence). This CDR3 spans 14 amino acids. V gave up 6 bases and J gave up 6 bases, with 17 bases separating them. This CDR3 is CASSFPTAPAEAFF. The CDR3 DNA reads TGTGCCAGCAGCTTCCCGACTGCCCCCGCTGAAGCTTTCTTT.

This clonotype was seen a handful of times. The chain couples TRBV10-3 to TRBJ2-1; D is unclear. The V gene's germline CDR1 is ENHRY and CDR2 SYGVKD. The CDR3 is 13 residues long. Trimming cost V 2 bases and J 6 bases, with 8 bases left between them. The chain's CDR3 is CAISEDQPNEQFF. As DNA, the CDR3 is TGTGCCATCAGTGAGGACCAGCCCAATGAGCAGTTCTTC.

This clonotype was detected only a few times. The chain is built from TRBV23-1 and TRBJ2-7; 8 bases are shared with TRBD1. TRBV23-1 belongs to the ORF category, with a function that is uncertain. The CDR3 covers 15 residues. J lost 2 bases, V lost 7 bases, and 10 bases had no gene match. CDR3 coding DNA: TGCGCCAGCAATAAAACAGGGGGGTCACCCTACGAGCAGTACTTC. It specifies CASNKTGGSPYEQYF.

This clonotype has at least ten counts. The rearrangement uses TRBV9 and TRBJ1-1; D remains ambiguous. Trimming took 0 bases from V and 0 from J, leaving 9 bases between them. The CDR3 has 15 amino acids. Germline CDR1 is SGDLS and CDR2 is YYNGEE. CDR3: CASSVVTGMNTEAFF. CDR3 DNA sequence: TGTGCCAGCAGCGTAGTAACGGGTATGAACACTGAAGCTTTCTTT.

V usage is TRBV6-6 and J usage is TRBJ2-1, with D tentatively TRBD2 (5 bases). The length of the CDR3 is 14 residues. V lost 4 bases and J 4 bases, leaving 11 bases between the germline ends. Germline CDR1 reads MNHNY; CDR2 reads SVGAGI (reference sequence). The DNA for the CDR3 is TGTGCCAGCAGTTTATTGACTATTTACAATGAGCAGTTCTTC. Its translation is CASSLLTIYNEQFF.

The chain is built from TRBV4-2 and TRBJ1-5; perhaps TRBD1 as D (6 bases). This CDR3 is 14 amino acids long. Germline V gives CDR1 LGHNA, CDR2 YNFKEQ. V was shortened by 4 bases and J by 3 bases, with 10 bases between the two germline ends. In DNA, the CDR3 is TGTGCCAGCAGCCCACGGGACAACAATCAGCCCCAGCATTTT. Its protein is CASSPRDNNQPQHF.

This clonotype was seen a few times. This chain uses TRBV7-6 with TRBJ1-1, with no clear D. This CDR3 comprises 13 residues. V lost 11 bases, J lost 7 bases, and 20 bases lay in between. CDR1 is SGHVS and CDR2 is FNYEAQ in the germline V gene. Here the CDR3 reads CASSMDPESEAFF. For the CDR3, the DNA is TGTGCCTCCTCCATGGATCCCGAAAGTGAAGCTTTCTTT.